This T cell receptor beta chain was captured by sequencing in a study of regulatory T cells in long-lasting Graves disease. Overall study findings and caveats: Persistent patients shared more public clonotypes (about 3,000) than newly diagnosed patients (about 970).

A word on this clonotype: Its specificity is not known.

V dropped 5 bases and J dropped 6 bases, with 22 bases sitting between them. The CDR3 contains 16 residues. Per germline, CDR1 SGHVS and CDR2 FQNEAQ. Arm-PCR of CDR3 regions and iRepertoire HTBI primers were the basis on which TCR beta libraries were built. Original data processing: 60 or so TRBV and roughly 15 TRBJ segments were identified across samples. TCRdb reanalysed the multiplex PCR reads using MiXCR and keeps one entry per CDR3 protein. TCRdb's processing, not the study's, gives the V and J calls here. Of roughly 530,000 distinct CDR3 sequences in the sample, more than 15% are singletons; the top ten hold just under 25%. Noted time point: newly diagnosed GD, antithyroid drugs for less than 3 months. PBMCs provided the RNA from which the TCR library was made. This same sample was also part of a study on T cells in Graves' hyperthyroidism and ophthalmopathy. From that paper: Most expanded thyroid clonotypes above 0.001 recurred in blood. Ophthalmopathy was identified by the model a median about 6.8 months ahead of onset.

The sequencing here drew on peripheral blood mononuclear cells (PBMCs), taken at new diagnosis, from a patient treated with antithyroid drugs. The chain couples TRBV7-8 to TRBJ1-1; D might be TRBD1 (6 bases). The source is a woman aged 35-65 years with Graves disease. CDR3 protein: CASSAVGGGAAAEAFF. Here the CDR3 DNA reads TGTGCCAGCAGCGCGGTGGGGGGGGGGGCCGCGGCTGAAGCTTTCTTT.